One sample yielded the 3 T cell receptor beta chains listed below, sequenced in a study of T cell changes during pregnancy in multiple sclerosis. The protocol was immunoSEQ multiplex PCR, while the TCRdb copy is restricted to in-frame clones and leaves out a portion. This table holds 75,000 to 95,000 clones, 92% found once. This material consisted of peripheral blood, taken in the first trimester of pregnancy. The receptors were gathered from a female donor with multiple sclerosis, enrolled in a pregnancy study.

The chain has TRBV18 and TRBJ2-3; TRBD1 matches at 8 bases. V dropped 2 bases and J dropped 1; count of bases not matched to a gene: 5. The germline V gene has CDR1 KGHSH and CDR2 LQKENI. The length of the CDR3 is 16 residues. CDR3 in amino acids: CASSPISTGGTDTQYF. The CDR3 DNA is TGTGCCAGCTCACCAATTTCGACAGGGGGCACAGATACGCAGTATTTT. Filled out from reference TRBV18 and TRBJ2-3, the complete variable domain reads NAGVMQNPRHLVRRRGQEARLRCSPMKGHSHVYWYRQLPEEGLKFMVYLQKENIIDESGMPKERFSAEFPKEGPSILRIQQVVRGDSAAYFCASSPISTGGTDTQYFGPGTRLTVL.

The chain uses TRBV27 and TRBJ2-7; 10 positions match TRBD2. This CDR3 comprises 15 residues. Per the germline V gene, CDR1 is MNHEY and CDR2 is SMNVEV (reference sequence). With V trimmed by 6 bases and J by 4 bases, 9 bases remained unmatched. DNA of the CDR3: TGTGCCAGCAGGGGGGGAGCGGGAGGGCGATACGAGCAGTACTTC. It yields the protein CASRGGAGGRYEQYF.

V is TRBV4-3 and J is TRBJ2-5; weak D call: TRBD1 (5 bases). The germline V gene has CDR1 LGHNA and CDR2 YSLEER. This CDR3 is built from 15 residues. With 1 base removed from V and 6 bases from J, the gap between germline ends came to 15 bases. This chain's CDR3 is CASSQGWGGKKTQYF. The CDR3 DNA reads TGCGCCAGCAGCCAAGGTTGGGGCGGAAAAAAGACCCAGTACTTC.